This T cell receptor (beta chain) was profiled in a study of cytomegalovirus exposure and HLA in healthy donors. Researchers ran the PCR with 60 Vbeta and 13 Jbeta primers. Sequencing was performed with immunoSEQ multiplex PCR; in TCRdb, only in-frame clones are kept and a portion is missing. The repertoire holds some 160,000 clones, with 65% to 80% as singletons. This CDR3 has 10 residues. Trimming shortened V by 6 bases and J by 13 bases, and 13 bases separated the two germline ends. Germline V gene data show CDR1 as MDHEN and CDR2 as SYDVKM. J is TRBJ2-7 and V is TRBV28, with D tentatively TRBD1 (6 bases). The sequenced sample consisted of PBMCs. This sequence originates from a woman aged 40 to 50 in good health and CMV-seropositive. CDR3 loop: CASRRDIVYF. The CDR3 DNA sequence: TGTGCCAGCAGGAGGGACATAGTTTACTTC.